Below are 4 T cell receptor beta chains sequenced from a single sample in a study of blood T cell repertoires in COVID-19. Data came from immunoSEQ multiplex PCR; TCRdb stores just in-frame clones and leaves some out. The table has tens of thousands of clones, over 75% seen once. The sequenced sample was peripheral blood. The receptors stem from a woman in her seventies with acute or convalescent COVID-19.

This clone was seen just once. The J gene is TRBJ1-5, the V gene TRBV19, with D tentatively TRBD1 (6 bases). CDR1 and CDR2 (germline): LNHDA, SQIVND (reference sequence). The CDR3 totals 13 residues. V gave up 8 bases and J gave up 1 base, with 9 bases separating them. This CDR3 reads CASGTGSNQPQHF. The CDR3 DNA follows: TGTGCCAGTGGTACAGGGAGCAATCAGCCCCAGCATTTT.

This chain connects TRBV11-2 to TRBJ2-5; 7 nucleotides match TRBD1. CDR3 length: 15 amino acids. CDR1 is SGHAT and CDR2 is FQNNGV in the germline V gene. The trim removed 5 bases at V and 3 bases at J, leaving 9 bases unmatched. The DNA for the CDR3 is TGTGCCAGCAGCCCTAATACCGGGACAGAAGAGACCCAGTACTTC. Its protein is CASSPNTGTEETQYF.

The rearrangement links TRBV27 to TRBJ1-2, with TRBD1 matching 7 bases. This CDR3 has 17 residues. J gave up 1 base and V 5 bases, and 13 bases lay outside the gene matches. The germline gives CDR1 MNHEY, CDR2 SMNVEV (reference sequence). The CDR3 nucleotides are TGTGCCAGCAGTCCGACAGGGAAAGGACTGAATAACTATGGCTACACCTTC. It specifies CASSPTGKGLNNYGYTF.

The rearrangement links TRBV18 to TRBJ1-3; D is uncertain. Germline V gives CDR1 KGHSH, CDR2 LQKENI. The CDR3 spans 17 residues. Trimming took 4 bases from V and 0 from J, leaving 16 bases between them. The CDR3 is CASSRSMVARSGNTIYF. The DNA for the CDR3 is TGTGCCAGCTCACGTAGCATGGTGGCCCGCTCTGGAAACACCATATATTTT.